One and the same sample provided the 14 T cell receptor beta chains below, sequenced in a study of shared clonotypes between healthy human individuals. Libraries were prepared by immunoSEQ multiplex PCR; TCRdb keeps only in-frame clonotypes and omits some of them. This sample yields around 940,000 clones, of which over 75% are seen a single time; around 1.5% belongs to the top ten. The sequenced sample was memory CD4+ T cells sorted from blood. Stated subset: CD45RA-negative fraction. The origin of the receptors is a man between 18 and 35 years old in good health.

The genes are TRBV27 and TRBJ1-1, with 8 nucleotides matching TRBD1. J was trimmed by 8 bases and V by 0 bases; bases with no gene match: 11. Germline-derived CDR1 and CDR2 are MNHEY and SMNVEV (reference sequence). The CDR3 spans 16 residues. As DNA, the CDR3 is TGTGCCAGCAGTTTATCCCGCCCGGCAGGGGGCAAAGAAGCTTTCTTT. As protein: CASSLSRPAGGKEAFF.

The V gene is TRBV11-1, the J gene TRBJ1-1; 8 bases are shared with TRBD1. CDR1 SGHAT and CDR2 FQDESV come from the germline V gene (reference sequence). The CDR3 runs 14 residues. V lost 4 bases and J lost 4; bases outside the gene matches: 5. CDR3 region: CASSYRQGTTEAFF. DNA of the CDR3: TGTGCCAGCAGCTACCGACAGGGGACCACTGAAGCTTTCTTT.

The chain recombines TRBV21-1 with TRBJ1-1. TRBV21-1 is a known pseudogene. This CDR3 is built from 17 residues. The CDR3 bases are TGTGCCAGCAAAAGAGAGGAAGGTTCCAACTGGAACACTGAAGCTTTCTTT. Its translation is CASKREEGSNWNTEAFF.

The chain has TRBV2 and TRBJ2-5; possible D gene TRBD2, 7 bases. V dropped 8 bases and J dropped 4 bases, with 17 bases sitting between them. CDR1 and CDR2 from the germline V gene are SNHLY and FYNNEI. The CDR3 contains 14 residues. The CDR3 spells CASSGGLSLETQYF. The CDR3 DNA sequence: TGTGCCAGCTCGGGGGGCCTATCATTAGAGACCCAGTACTTC.

For the CDR3, the DNA is TGTGCCAGCTCAGGCGGCAGGGGTTGGGAGACCCAGTACTTC. Translated, it gives CASSGGRGWETQYF. This chain connects TRBV18 to TRBJ2-5; maybe TRBD1 (6 bases). The CDR3 sequence is 14 residues long. The V end was cut by 5 bases, the J end by 5 bases, with 15 bases between. The germline V gene has CDR1 KGHSH and CDR2 LQKENI.

CDR3: CASSPMGVSPLHF. CDR3 bases: TGTGCCAGCAGCCCGATGGGCGTTTCACCCCTCCACTTT. J is TRBJ1-6 and V is TRBV11-2; D is unresolved. The CDR3 sequence is 13 residues long. Per germline, CDR1 SGHAT and CDR2 FQNNGV. V lost 5 bases to trimming and J lost 9 bases, with 11 bases between them.

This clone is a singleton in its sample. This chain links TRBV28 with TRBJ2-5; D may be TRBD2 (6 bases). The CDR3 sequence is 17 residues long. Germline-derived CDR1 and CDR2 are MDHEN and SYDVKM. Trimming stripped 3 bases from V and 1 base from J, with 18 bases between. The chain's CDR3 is CASSFRGSTRPQETQYF. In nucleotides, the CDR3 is TGTGCCAGCAGTTTCCGGGGGAGTACGAGGCCCCAAGAGACCCAGTACTTC.

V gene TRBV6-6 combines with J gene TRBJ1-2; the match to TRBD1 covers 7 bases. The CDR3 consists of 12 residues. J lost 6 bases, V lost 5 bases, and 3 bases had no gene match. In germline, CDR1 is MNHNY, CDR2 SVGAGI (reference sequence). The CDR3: CASSRQGDGYTF. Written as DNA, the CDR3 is TGTGCCAGCAGTAGACAGGGAGATGGCTACACCTTC.

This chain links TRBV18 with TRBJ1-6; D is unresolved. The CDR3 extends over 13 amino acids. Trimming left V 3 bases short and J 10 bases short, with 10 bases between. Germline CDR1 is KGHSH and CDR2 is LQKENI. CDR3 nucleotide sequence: TGTGCCAGCTCACCGCGCAAAAACTCACCCCTCCACTTT. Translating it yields CASSPRKNSPLHF.

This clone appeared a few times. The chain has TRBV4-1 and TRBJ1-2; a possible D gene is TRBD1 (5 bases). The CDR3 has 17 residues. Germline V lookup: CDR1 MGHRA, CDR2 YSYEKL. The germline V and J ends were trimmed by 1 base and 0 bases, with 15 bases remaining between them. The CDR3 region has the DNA TGCGCCAGCAGCCAAGGGGCAGGGAACCTAGCTAACTATGGCTACACCTTC. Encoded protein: CASSQGAGNLANYGYTF.

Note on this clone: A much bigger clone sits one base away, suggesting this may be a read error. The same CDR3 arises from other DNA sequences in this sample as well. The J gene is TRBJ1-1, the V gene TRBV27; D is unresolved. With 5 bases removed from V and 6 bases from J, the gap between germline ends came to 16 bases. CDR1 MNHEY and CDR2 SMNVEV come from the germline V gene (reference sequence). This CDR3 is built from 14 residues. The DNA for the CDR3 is TGTGCCAGCAGTACCCATAGTCCAGGCGCTGAAGCTTTCTTT. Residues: CASSTHSPGAEAFF.

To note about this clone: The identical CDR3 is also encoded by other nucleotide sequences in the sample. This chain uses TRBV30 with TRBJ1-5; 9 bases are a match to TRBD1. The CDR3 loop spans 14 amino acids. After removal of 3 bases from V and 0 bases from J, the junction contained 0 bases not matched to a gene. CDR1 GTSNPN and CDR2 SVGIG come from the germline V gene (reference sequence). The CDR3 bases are TGTGCCTGGAGGGACAGGGGTAGCAATCAGCCCCAGCATTTT. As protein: CAWRDRGSNQPQHF. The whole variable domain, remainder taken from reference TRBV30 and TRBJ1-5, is SQTIHQWPATLVQPVGSPLSLECTVEGTSNPNLYWYRQAAGRGLQLLFYSVGIGQISSEVPQNLSASRPQDRQFILSSKKLLLSDSGFYLCAWRDRGSNQPQHFGDGTRLSIL.

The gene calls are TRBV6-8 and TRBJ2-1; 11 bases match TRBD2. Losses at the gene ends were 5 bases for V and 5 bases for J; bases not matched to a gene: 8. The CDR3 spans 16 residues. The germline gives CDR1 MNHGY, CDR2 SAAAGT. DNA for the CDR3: TGTGCCAGCAGTCTACGTAGCGGGGGGGCCAACAATGAGCAGTTCTTC. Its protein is CASSLRSGGANNEQFF.

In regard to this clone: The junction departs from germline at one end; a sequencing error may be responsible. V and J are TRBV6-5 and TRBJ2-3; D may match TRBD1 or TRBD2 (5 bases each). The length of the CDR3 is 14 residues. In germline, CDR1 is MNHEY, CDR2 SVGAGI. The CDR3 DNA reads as TGTACCAGCGGCAGGGACGGAGGCACAGATACGCAGTATTTT. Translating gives CTSGRDGGTDTQYF.